These T cell receptor beta chains were read from a single sample in a study of cytomegalovirus exposure and HLA in healthy donors. Clones were read by immunoSEQ multiplex PCR, and TCRdb kept only the in-frame ones, dropping some. The table lists some 86,000 clones, approximately 93% of them singletons, with 3% to 4.5% in the top ten. Sequences were obtained from PBMCs. The receptors derive from a woman between 25 and 40 years old in good health and CMV-seronegative. The CDR3 runs from the conserved cysteine through the conserved F or W. A D gene is named only where the DNA matches it firmly. Part of the rows lack a size; the others show once, few, many or a class for expanded clones.

cdr3_nt cdr3_aa d_call v_call clone_size j_call
TGTGCCAGCAGCTTAAGCGGGAGTAACACCGGGGAGCTGTTTTTT CASSLSGSNTGELFF TRBD2 TRBV7-2 NA TRBJ2-2
TGTGCCAGCAATAAGGGGACAGGGGTTAGTATTGAGCAGTTCTTC CASNKGTGVSIEQFF TRBD1 TRBV25-1 NA TRBJ2-1
TGCGCCAGCAGCTTGGGGGTTTCGGCTAGCGGCTACGAGCAGTACTTC CASSLGVSASGYEQYF TRBD2 TRBV5-1 NA TRBJ2-7
TGTGCCAGCAGCTCATCAAGATCAGACAGGGGGGACATTCAGTACTTC CASSSSRSDRGDIQYF TRBD1 TRBV7-9 NA TRBJ2-4
TGTGCCAGCAGTTTACCAACAGGGGCCCCCTCTGGGGCCAACGTCCTGACTTTC CASSLPTGAPSGANVLTF TRBD1 TRBV28 NA TRBJ2-6
TGTGCCAGCAGCGTAGGTGCGGGACAGTACAATGAGCAGTTCTTC CASSVGAGQYNEQFF NA TRBV9 once TRBJ2-1
TGTGCCAGCTCGGGGGCCCAAGAGACCCAGTACTTC CASSGAQETQYF NA TRBV18 NA TRBJ2-5
TGCGCCAGCAGCTATCAACAGGGGCCCTACTACGAGCAGTACTTC CASSYQQGPYYEQYF TRBD1 TRBV5-1 NA TRBJ2-7
TGCGCCAGCAGCCATGGACTAGCGGGAGGGCCGTCGGGGGAGCAGTACTTC CASSHGLAGGPSGEQYF TRBD2 TRBV5-1 NA TRBJ2-7
TGTGCCACTGCGGGGAGGGGCCCCTACAATGAGCAGTTCTTC CATAGRGPYNEQFF TRBD2 TRBV27 NA TRBJ2-1
TGTGCCTGGAGTGGGTTGGCTCAATCCACAGATACGCAGTATTTT CAWSGLAQSTDTQYF NA TRBV30 NA TRBJ2-3
TGCGCCAGCAGCTTGGATCTCAGGACCAGGGACGAGCAGTACTTC CASSLDLRTRDEQYF NA TRBV5-1 NA TRBJ2-7
TGTGCCAGCAGTGCAGGTGGCACCGGGGAGCTGTTTTTT CASSAGGTGELFF NA TRBV25-1 NA TRBJ2-2
TGTGCCTGGAGTGTGGAGATTGAGCAGTTCTTC CAWSVEIEQFF NA TRBV30 NA TRBJ2-1
TGTGCCAGTAGTCTAGGGAGGGCAGATACGCAGTATTTT CASSLGRADTQYF TRBD2 TRBV19 NA TRBJ2-3
TGTGCCTGGGACTGGCCGGCGACTCGTCGGACCTACAATGAGCAGTTCTTC CAWDWPATRRTYNEQFF NA TRBV30 NA TRBJ2-1
TGTGCCAGCAGGACAGGGGGCGCGCCTAATGAAAAACTGTTTTTT CASRTGGAPNEKLFF TRBD1 TRBV19 NA TRBJ1-4
TGTGCCAGCAGCCCCACATGGAGGGGCACTGAAGCTTTCTTT CASSPTWRGTEAFF NA TRBV7-2 NA TRBJ1-1
TGTGCCAGCAGCCCATGGACAGGGGGGTATAACTATGGCTACACCTTC CASSPWTGGYNYGYTF TRBD1 TRBV5-5 NA TRBJ1-2
TGTGCCAGCGACCCAACGGGACAGGGTACCACTGAAGCTTTCTTT CASDPTGQGTTEAFF TRBD1 TRBV7-9 NA TRBJ1-1
TGTGCCATCAGCATGACAGAAAACACTGAAGCTTTCTTT CAISMTENTEAFF NA TRBV10-3 NA TRBJ1-1
TGTGCCAGCCTGAGGACTAGCGGACTCCGGCACAATGAGCAGTTCTTC CASLRTSGLRHNEQFF TRBD2 TRBV19 NA TRBJ2-1
TGTGCCAGCAGTTGGTCGGGGGAGTGGGGTGGCTACACCTTC CASSWSGEWGGYTF NA TRBV28 NA TRBJ1-2
TGTGCCAGCAGGGCCCGGGACAGGGGGCTTGAGACCCAGTACTTC CASRARDRGLETQYF TRBD1 TRBV6-5 NA TRBJ2-5
TGTGCCAGCAGCACCGGGACAGGTGGAAACACCATATATTTT CASSTGTGGNTIYF TRBD1 TRBV5-4 few TRBJ1-3
TGTGCCACCAGCATCAGGGTTAATGAAAAACTGTTTTTT CATSIRVNEKLFF NA TRBV15 NA TRBJ1-4
TGTGCCAGCAGCGCCAGACAGGGGGCCTATGAGCAGTTCTTC CASSARQGAYEQFF TRBD1 TRBV9 NA TRBJ2-1
TGTGCCAGCAGCTCAGCTTGGGACAGCAAAAACATTCAGTACTTC CASSSAWDSKNIQYF TRBD1 TRBV7-9 NA TRBJ2-4
TGTGCCATCAGTGGTGCGGGGACTATGAACACTGAAGCTTTCTTT CAISGAGTMNTEAFF NA TRBV10-3 NA TRBJ1-1
TGCGCCAGCAGCCGGCGGGACAGCAATGGCTACACCTTC CASSRRDSNGYTF TRBD1 TRBV4-1 NA TRBJ1-2
TGCGCCAGCAGCCAAGTCCCTAGCGGGGGGCGGGAGACCCAGTACTTC CASSQVPSGGRETQYF TRBD2 TRBV4-1 NA TRBJ2-5
TGTGCCAGCAGCTTAGCGAGGCAGGGGCGCTCCTACGAGCAGTACTTC CASSLARQGRSYEQYF NA TRBV7-2 few TRBJ2-7
TGTGCCAGCAGTGAAACGGGCTACAGGGTCAATGAGCAGTTCTTC CASSETGYRVNEQFF NA TRBV6-1 once TRBJ2-1
TGCGCCAGCAGCTTGCGGGAGACCCAGTACTTC CASSLRETQYF NA TRBV5-1 NA TRBJ2-5
TGTGCCAGCAGCGCTCCCAGAGGGACAGCGTCCTCCTACAATGAGCAGTTCTTC CASSAPRGTASSYNEQFF TRBD1 TRBV9 NA TRBJ2-1
TGCGCCAGCAGCTTGAGTATTCAGGGGGCGGGCGAGCAGTACTTC CASSLSIQGAGEQYF TRBD1 TRBV5-1 NA TRBJ2-7
TGTGCCAGCAGATCATCGACAGGGTCGGGCACTGAAGCTTTCTTT CASRSSTGSGTEAFF TRBD1 TRBV7-9 NA TRBJ1-1
TGCAGCGTTGCTGCAGGGGTAGGTACTGAAAAACTGTTTTTT CSVAAGVGTEKLFF NA TRBV29-1 NA TRBJ1-4
TGTGCCAGCTCCACAGGGGGAGGGGCTGGAAACACCATATATTTT CASSTGGGAGNTIYF TRBD1 TRBV2 NA TRBJ1-3
TGTGCCAGCAGCGTCCAGGTGATCGGGGAGCTGTTTTTT CASSVQVIGELFF NA TRBV13 NA TRBJ2-2
TGCGCCAGCAGCTTGCTAGCGGGGGGGCCAGATACGCAGTATTTT CASSLLAGGPDTQYF TRBD2 TRBV5-1 NA TRBJ2-3
TGTGCCTGGAGTCGGGGAAAGTCGACCGGGGAGCTGTTTTTT CAWSRGKSTGELFF NA TRBV30 NA TRBJ2-2
TGTGCCAGCAGCTTAGGAGAGTGGAGCGGGAGGCCGGACAATGAGCAGTTCTTC CASSLGEWSGRPDNEQFF TRBD2 TRBV11-3 NA TRBJ2-1
TGCGCCAGCAGCCAAGGGGACAGAAATTCACCCCTCCACTTT CASSQGDRNSPLHF TRBD1 TRBV4-1 NA TRBJ1-6
TGTGCCAGCAGCCTCAGGACAGGGACAGATACGCAGTATTTT CASSLRTGTDTQYF TRBD1 TRBV7-9 NA TRBJ2-3
TGTGCCAGCAGCTTTGAAGGGCAGGCGGCGGGGAGCGTAGCCGTCCCCGGGCAGTACTTC CASSFEGQAAGSVAVPGQYF NA TRBV12-1 NA TRBJ2-7